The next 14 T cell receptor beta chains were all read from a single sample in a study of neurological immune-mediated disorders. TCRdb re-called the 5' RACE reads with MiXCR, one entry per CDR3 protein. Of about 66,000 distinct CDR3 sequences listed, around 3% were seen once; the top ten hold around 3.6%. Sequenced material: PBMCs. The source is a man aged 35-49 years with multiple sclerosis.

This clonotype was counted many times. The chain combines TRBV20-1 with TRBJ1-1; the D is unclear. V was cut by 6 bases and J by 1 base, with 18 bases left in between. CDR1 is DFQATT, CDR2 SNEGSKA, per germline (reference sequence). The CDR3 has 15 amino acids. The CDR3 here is CSALTRDTGNTEAFF. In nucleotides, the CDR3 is TGCAGTGCCCTCACTAGAGACACGGGGAACACTGAAGCTTTCTTT.

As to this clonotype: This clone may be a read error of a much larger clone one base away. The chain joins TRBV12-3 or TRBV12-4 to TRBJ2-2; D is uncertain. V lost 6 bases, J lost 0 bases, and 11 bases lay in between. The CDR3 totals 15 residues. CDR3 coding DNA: TGTGCCAGCAGCCACGGACGGGCGAACACCGGGGAGCTGTTTTTT. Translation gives CASSHGRANTGELFF.

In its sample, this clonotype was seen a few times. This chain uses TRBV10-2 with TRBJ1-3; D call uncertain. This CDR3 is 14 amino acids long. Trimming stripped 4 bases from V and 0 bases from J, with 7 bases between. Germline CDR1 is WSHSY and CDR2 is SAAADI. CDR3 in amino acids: CASSVNRSGNTIYF. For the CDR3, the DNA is TGCGCCAGCAGTGTAAACCGCTCTGGAAACACCATATATTTT.

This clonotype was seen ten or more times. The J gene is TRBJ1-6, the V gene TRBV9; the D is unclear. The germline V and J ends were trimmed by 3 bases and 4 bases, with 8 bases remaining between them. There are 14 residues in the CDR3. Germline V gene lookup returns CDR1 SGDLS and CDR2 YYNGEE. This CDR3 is CASSATDYNSPLHF. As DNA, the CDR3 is TGTGCCAGCAGCGCGACTGATTATAATTCACCCCTCCACTTT.

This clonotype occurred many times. The CDR3 region is CASSSPTDSYNEQFF. The CDR3 coding sequence is TGTGCCAGCAGTTCTCCGACAGACTCCTACAATGAGCAGTTCTTC. The rearrangement uses TRBV6-5 and TRBJ2-1; possibly TRBD1 for D (5 bases). Germline lookup yields CDR1 MNHEY and CDR2 SVGAGI. The CDR3 is 15 residues long. V was clipped by 4 bases and J by 0 bases, with 10 bases between them.

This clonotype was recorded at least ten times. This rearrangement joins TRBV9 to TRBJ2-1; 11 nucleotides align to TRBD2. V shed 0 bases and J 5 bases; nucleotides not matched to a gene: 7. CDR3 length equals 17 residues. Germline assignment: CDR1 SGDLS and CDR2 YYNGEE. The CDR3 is CASSVGMGTSGDNEQFF. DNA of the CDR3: TGTGCCAGCAGCGTAGGGATGGGGACTAGCGGTGACAATGAGCAGTTCTTC.

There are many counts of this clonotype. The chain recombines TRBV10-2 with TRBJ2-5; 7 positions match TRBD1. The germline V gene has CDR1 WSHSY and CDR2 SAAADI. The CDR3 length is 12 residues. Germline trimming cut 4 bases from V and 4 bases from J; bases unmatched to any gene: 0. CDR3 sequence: CASSGDRETQYF. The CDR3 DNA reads TGCGCCAGCAGTGGGGACAGAGAGACCCAGTACTTC.

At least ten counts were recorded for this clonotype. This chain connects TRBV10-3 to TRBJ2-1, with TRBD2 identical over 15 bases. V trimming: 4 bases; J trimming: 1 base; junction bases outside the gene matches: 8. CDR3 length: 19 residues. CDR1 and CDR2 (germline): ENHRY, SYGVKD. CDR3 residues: CAISGGGLAGGGSYNEQFF. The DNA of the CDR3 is TGTGCCATCAGTGGGGGAGGACTAGCGGGAGGGGGGTCCTACAATGAGCAGTTCTTC.

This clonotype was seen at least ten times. The CDR3 sequence is CASSPRGVEGLETQYF. The DNA of the CDR3 is TGTGCCAGCAGCCCGAGGGGGGTAGAGGGGCTGGAGACCCAGTACTTC. The V gene is TRBV12-3 or TRBV12-4, the J gene TRBJ2-5; D may be TRBD1 or TRBD2 (6 bases each). V was shortened by 6 bases and J by 5 bases, with 22 bases between the two germline ends. This CDR3 region has 16 residues.

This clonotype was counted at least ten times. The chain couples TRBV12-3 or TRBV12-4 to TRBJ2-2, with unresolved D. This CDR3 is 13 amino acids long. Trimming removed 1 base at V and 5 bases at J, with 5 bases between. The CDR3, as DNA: TGTGCCAGCAGTTTAGGGGGAACCGGGGAGCTGTTTTTT. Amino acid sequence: CASSLGGTGELFF.

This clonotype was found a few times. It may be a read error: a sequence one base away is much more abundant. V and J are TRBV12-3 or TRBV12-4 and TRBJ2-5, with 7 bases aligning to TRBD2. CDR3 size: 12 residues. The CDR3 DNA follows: TGTGCCAGCAGTTTATCGCGGGAGACCAAGTACTTC. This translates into CASSLSRETKYF.

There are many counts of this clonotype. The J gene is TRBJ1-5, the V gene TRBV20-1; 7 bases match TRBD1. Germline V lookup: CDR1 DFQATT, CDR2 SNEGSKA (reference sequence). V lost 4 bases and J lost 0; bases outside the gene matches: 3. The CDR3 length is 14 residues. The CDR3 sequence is CSATTGASNQPQHF. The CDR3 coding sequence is TGCAGTGCTACAACAGGGGCTAGCAATCAGCCCCAGCATTTT.

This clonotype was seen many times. DNA for the CDR3: TGCAGTGCTAGATATCAGGGGGCGTCGACAGATACGCAGTATTTT. This sequence encodes CSARYQGASTDTQYF. J is TRBJ2-3 and V is TRBV20-1, with TRBD1 matching 8 bases. From germline, CDR1 is DFQATT and CDR2 SNEGSKA (reference sequence). The CDR3 is made up of 15 amino acids. The V segment lost 2 bases and the J segment 3 bases; nucleotides outside the gene matches: 7.

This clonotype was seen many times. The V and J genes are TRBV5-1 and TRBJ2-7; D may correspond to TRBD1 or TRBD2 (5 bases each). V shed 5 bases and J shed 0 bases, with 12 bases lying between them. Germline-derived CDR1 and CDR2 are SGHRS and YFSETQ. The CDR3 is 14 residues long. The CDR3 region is CASSLGEFSYEQYF. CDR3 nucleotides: TGCGCCAGCAGTTTAGGGGAGTTCTCCTACGAGCAGTACTTC.